This T cell receptor (beta chain) came from a study of regulatory T cells in long-lasting Graves disease. Whole-study results and caveats: When disease was persistent, TRBV28, TRBJ1-2 and TRBJ2-5 were the favored segments.

Assembly of TCR beta libraries relied on iRepertoire HTBI primers together with Arm-PCR of CDR3 regions. TCRdb processed the multiplex PCR reads anew with MiXCR; each CDR3 protein has one entry. Here the sample spans 500,000 or so distinct CDR3 sequences, approximately 14% being singletons. Indicated time point: newly diagnosed GD, antithyroid drugs for less than 3 months. RNA from PBMCs was the source of the TCR library. The CDR3 has 16 amino acids. The V gene lost 8 bases and the J gene lost 2 bases, with 16 bases spanning the gap. The germline CDR1 and CDR2 sequences are MNHNS and SASEGT. This clonotype was counted many times. The antigen remains unidentified. These data were likewise used in another study, on T cells in Graves' hyperthyroidism and ophthalmopathy.

This specimen was peripheral blood mononuclear cells (PBMCs), taken at new diagnosis, from a patient treated with antithyroid drugs. The rearrangement links TRBV6-1 to TRBJ2-6; maybe TRBD2 (7 bases). This clonotype was sampled from a woman aged 45-59 years with Graves disease. CDR3 coding DNA: TGTGCCAGCGCACAGGGCCGGGGGGCTGGGGCCAACGTCCTGACTTTC. It is translated as CASAQGRGAGANVLTF.